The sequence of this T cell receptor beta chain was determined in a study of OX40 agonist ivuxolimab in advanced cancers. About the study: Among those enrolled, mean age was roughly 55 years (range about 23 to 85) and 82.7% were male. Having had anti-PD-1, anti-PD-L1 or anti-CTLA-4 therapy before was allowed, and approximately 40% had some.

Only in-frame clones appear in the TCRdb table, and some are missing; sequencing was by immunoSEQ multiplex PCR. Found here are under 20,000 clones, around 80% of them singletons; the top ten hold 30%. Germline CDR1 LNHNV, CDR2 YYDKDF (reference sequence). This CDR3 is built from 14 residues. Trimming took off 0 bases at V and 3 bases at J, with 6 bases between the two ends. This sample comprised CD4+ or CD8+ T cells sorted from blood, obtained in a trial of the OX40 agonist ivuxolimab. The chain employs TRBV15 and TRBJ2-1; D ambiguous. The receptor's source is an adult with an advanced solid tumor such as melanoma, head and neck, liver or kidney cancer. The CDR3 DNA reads TGTGCCACCAGCAGAGATTCCGGCTACAATGAGCAGTTCTTC. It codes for CATSRDSGYNEQFF.